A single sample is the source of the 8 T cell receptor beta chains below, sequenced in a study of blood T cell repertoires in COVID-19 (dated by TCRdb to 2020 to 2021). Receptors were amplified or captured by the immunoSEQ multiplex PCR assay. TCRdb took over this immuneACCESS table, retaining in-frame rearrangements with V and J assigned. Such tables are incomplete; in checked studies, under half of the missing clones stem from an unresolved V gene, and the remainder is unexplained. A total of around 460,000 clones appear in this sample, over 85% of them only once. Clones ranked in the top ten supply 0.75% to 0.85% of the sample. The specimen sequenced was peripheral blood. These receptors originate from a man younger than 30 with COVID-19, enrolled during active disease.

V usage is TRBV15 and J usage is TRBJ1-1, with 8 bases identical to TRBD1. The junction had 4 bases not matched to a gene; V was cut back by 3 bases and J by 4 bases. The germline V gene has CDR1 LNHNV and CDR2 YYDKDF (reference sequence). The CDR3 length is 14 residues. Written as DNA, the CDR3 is TGTGCCACCAGCAGGGCAGGGGGCGTCACTGAAGCTTTCTTT. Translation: CATSRAGGVTEAFF. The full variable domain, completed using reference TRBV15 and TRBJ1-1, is DAMVIQNPRYQVTQFGKPVTLSCSQTLNHNVMYWYQQKSSQAPKLLFHYYDKDFNNEADTPDNFQSRRPNTSFCFLDIRSPGLGDTAMYLCATSRAGGVTEAFFGQGTRLTVV.

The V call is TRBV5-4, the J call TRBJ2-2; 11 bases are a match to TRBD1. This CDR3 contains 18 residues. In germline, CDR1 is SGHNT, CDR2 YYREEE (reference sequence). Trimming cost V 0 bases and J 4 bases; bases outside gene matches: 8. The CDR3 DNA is TGTGCCAGCAGCTTGGCCCCCGGGACAGGGGGTCCCACCGGGGAGCTGTTTTTT. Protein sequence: CASSLAPGTGGPTGELFF.

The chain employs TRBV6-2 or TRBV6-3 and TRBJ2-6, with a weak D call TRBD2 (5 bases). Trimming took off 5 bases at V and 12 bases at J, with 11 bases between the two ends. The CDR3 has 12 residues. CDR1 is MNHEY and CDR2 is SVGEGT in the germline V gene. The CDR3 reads CASSSLGGVLTF. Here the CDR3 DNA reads TGTGCCAGCAGTAGCCTTGGAGGCGTCCTGACTTTC.

The CDR3 coding sequence is TGTGCCAGCAGCAGCTCGTTAAAGCGGGAGATCCGCTCCTACGAGCAGTACTTC. Translating gives CASSSSLKREIRSYEQYF. The chain carries TRBV11-3 and TRBJ2-7, with 8 bases lining up with TRBD2. The J segment lost 0 bases and the V segment lost 5 bases, leaving 15 bases of the junction unmatched. CDR1 is SGHNT and CDR2 is YENEEA in the germline V gene. CDR3 size: 18 residues.

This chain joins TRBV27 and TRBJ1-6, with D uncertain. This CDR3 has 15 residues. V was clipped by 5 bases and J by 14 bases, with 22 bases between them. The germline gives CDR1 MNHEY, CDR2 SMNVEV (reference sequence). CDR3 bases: TGTGCCAGCAGTCCGAACTTTCTTCCCAAATTCACCCTCCACTTT. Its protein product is CASSPNFLPKFTLHF.

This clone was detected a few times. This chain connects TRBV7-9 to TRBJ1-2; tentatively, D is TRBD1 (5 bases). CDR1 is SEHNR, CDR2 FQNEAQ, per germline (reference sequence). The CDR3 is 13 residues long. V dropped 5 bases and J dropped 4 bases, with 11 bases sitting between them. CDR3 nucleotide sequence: TGTGCCAGCAGCCAAGACAGTGCCTATGGCTACACCTTC. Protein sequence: CASSQDSAYGYTF.

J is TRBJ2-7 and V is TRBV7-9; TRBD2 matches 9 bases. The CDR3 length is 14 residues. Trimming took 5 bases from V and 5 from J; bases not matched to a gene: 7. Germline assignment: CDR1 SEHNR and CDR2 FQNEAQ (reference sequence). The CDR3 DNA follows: TGTGCCAGCAGCCCAAGCGGGAGGTTCAACGAGCAGTACTTC. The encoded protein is CASSPSGRFNEQYF. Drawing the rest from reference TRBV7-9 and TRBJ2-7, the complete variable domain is DTGVSQNPRHKITKRGQNVTFRCDPISEHNRLYWYRQTLGQGPEFLTYFQNEAQLEKSRLLSDRFSAERPKGSFSTLEIQRTEQGDSAMYLCASSPSGRFNEQYFGPGTRLTVT.

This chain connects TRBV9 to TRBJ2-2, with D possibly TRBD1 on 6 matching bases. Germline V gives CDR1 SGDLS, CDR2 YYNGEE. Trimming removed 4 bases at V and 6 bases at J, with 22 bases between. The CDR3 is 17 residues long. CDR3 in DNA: TGTGCCAGCAGCCCTGACTGGGCGCAGGGGTTACCCGGGGAGCTGTTTTTT. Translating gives CASSPDWAQGLPGELFF.